What follows are 8 T cell receptor beta chains derived from one specimen sequenced in a study of shared clonotypes between healthy human individuals (TCRdb year 2020). CD8 naive samples were obtained by positive selection for CCR7 among CD45RO-negative cells, yielding a CD45RA+CCR7+ population from which TemRA cells were excluded. Library generation was performed with the immunoSEQ multiplex PCR assay. Drawn from immuneACCESS, this table holds only the in-frame rearrangements with V and J called that TCRdb kept. Clones are partly lost; checked studies trace under half to an unresolved V gene and leave the rest unexplained. Recorded for this sample are under 2,000,000 clones; just under 95% of them occurred a single time. Together, the top ten hold roughly 1.2% of the sample. Sequencing was performed on naive CD8+ T cells sorted from blood. The sample's cell subset or site, from its label and the paper: CD45RA+CCR7+. Receptor source: a man between 18 and 29 years old in good health.

The rearrangement links TRBV5-1 to TRBJ2-7; possibly TRBD2 for D (6 bases). Germline V gives CDR1 SGHRS, CDR2 YFSETQ. This CDR3 is built from 15 residues. With 4 bases removed from V and 3 bases from J, the gap between germline ends came to 17 bases. The CDR3 DNA reads as TGCGCCAGCAGCGACCGGTGGCGGGGAAACTACGAGCAGTACTTC. It translates to CASSDRWRGNYEQYF.

The chain joins TRBV5-5 to TRBJ1-2, with D possibly being TRBD1 (5 bases). This CDR3 has 14 amino acids. Germline V lookup: CDR1 SGHKS, CDR2 YYEKEE (reference sequence). Deletions cut 0 bases from V and 6 bases from J, with 12 bases between. The DNA of the CDR3 is TGTGCCAGCAGCTTGGAAACTCTAGGGGATGGCTACACCTTC. This encodes CASSLETLGDGYTF.

The chain joins TRBV6-5 to TRBJ2-1, with 11 bases matching TRBD2. Per the germline V gene, CDR1 is MNHEY and CDR2 is SVGAGI. The length of the CDR3 is 15 residues. Trimming cost V 6 bases and J 5 bases; bases outside gene matches: 6. The CDR3 DNA reads TGTGCCAGCAGCACTAGCGGGAGTGGGAACAATGAGCAGTTCTTC. Translated, it gives CASSTSGSGNNEQFF.

The chain combines TRBV5-6 with TRBJ2-1, with a weak D call TRBD1 (8 bases). Trimming took 5 bases from V and 5 from J, leaving 14 bases between them. Per the germline V gene, CDR1 is SGHDT and CDR2 is YYEEEE. There are 14 residues in the CDR3. The CDR3 reads CASSITGGDNEQFF. CDR3 coding DNA: TGTGCCAGCAGTATAACAGGGGGGGACAATGAGCAGTTCTTC.

As concerns this clone: Other DNA sequences from this sample encode an identical CDR3 as well. The chain employs TRBV7-2 and TRBJ2-7; tentatively, D is TRBD2 (5 bases). This CDR3 has 13 amino acids. V lost 1 base to trimming and J lost 4 bases, with 8 bases between them. The V gene's germline CDR1 is SGHTA and CDR2 FQGNSA. The CDR3 DNA sequence: TGTGCCAGCAGCTTAGGCGGGTTATACGAGCAGTACTTC. Its protein is CASSLGGLYEQYF.

As concerns this clone: The sample carries other DNA sequences with the same CDR3. The chain recombines TRBV9 with TRBJ1-1, with TRBD1 as a possible D gene (5 bases). CDR3 length: 14 amino acids. The germline V and J ends were trimmed by 2 bases and 1 base, with 9 bases remaining between them. Germline CDR1 reads SGDLS; CDR2 reads YYNGEE. CDR3 amino acids: CASSVGAGNTEAFF. The CDR3 DNA follows: TGTGCCAGCAGCGTCGGGGCGGGGAACACTGAAGCTTTCTTT.

With regard to this clone: The sample contains more than one DNA sequence encoding this CDR3. V is TRBV27 and J is TRBJ1-6; 10 positions agree with TRBD1. Germline V gene sequence: CDR1 MNHEY, CDR2 SMNVEV (reference sequence). J gave up 8 bases and V 4 bases, and 2 bases lay outside the gene matches. CDR3 length equals 14 residues. CDR3 region: CASSSGQGHSPLHF. The CDR3 region has the DNA TGTGCCAGCAGTTCGGGACAGGGGCATTCACCCCTCCACTTT.

On this clone: Other DNA sequences in the same sample also yield this CDR3. The rearrangement joins TRBV6-5 to TRBJ1-1; no clear D. The V end was cut by 3 bases, the J end by 6 bases, with 5 bases between. This CDR3 has 11 amino acids. Germline V lookup: CDR1 MNHEY, CDR2 SVGAGI. CDR3 sequence: CASSYGPEAFF. For the CDR3, the DNA is TGTGCCAGCAGTTATGGTCCTGAAGCTTTCTTT.